This passage covers 25 T cell receptor beta chains from one sample sequenced in a study of T cell changes during pregnancy in multiple sclerosis. Assay: immunoSEQ multiplex PCR; the TCRdb copy retains only in-frame clones and omits some. The sample yields under 45,000 clones, 75% to 95% seen once. The source material was CD4+ T cells from peripheral blood mononuclear cells, sampled in the second trimester of pregnancy. The receptors derive from a female donor in good health, enrolled as a control in a pregnancy study.

The V gene is TRBV6-5, the J gene TRBJ2-1; D is ambiguous. Trimming removed 4 bases from V and 4 bases from J, with 14 bases in between. Germline values: CDR1 MNHEY, CDR2 SVGAGI. The CDR3 covers 15 residues. The CDR3 nucleotides are TGTGCCAGCAGTTTTATTCCGATCGGGTACAATGAGCAGTTCTTC. Its protein product is CASSFIPIGYNEQFF.

The sample holds one count of this clone. The genes are TRBV19 and TRBJ1-1; possibly TRBD1 for D (5 bases). This CDR3 contains 15 residues. With 5 bases removed from V and 4 bases from J, the gap between germline ends came to 17 bases. Germline values: CDR1 LNHDA, CDR2 SQIVND (reference sequence). This CDR3 reads CASSSPGRGRTEAFF. The CDR3 DNA follows: TGTGCCAGTAGTTCCCCCGGGCGGGGACGCACTGAAGCTTTCTTT.

The chain employs TRBV18 and TRBJ2-1, with a possible D match to TRBD1 (6 bases). The CDR3 length is 15 residues. V was trimmed by 5 bases and J by 2 bases, leaving 13 bases between them. The germline gives CDR1 KGHSH, CDR2 LQKENI. CDR3 bases: TGTGCCAGCTCAAGTTTCCAGGGGCCCTACAATGAGCAGTTCTTC. Translation: CASSSFQGPYNEQFF. Full variable domain (remainder filled in from reference TRBV18 and TRBJ2-1): NAGVMQNPRHLVRRRGQEARLRCSPMKGHSHVYWYRQLPEEGLKFMVYLQKENIIDESGMPKERFSAEFPKEGPSILRIQQVVRGDSAAYFCASSSFQGPYNEQFFGPGTRLTVL.

The V and J genes are TRBV6-5 and TRBJ2-2, with D uncertain. The CDR3 length is 14 residues. Germline V gene data show CDR1 as MNHEY and CDR2 as SVGAGI. Trimming removed 2 bases at V and 5 bases at J, with 9 bases between. The CDR3 sequence: CASSYGATTGELFF. CDR3 coding DNA: TGTGCCAGCAGTTACGGAGCCACGACCGGGGAGCTGTTTTTT.

In DNA, the CDR3 is TGTGCCAGCAGCCGACTCACGGGACAGCTCTATGGCTACACCTTC. Its protein is CASSRLTGQLYGYTF. This chain joins TRBV6-6 and TRBJ1-2; TRBD1 matches at 7 bases. Germline V gene lookup returns CDR1 MNHNY and CDR2 SVGAGI (reference sequence). CDR3 length equals 15 residues. The V gene end was trimmed by 6 bases and the J gene end by 4 bases; junction bases not matched to a gene: 11.

This CDR3 reads CASSQGGGRVDEQFF. The CDR3 DNA is TGTGCCAGCAGCCAGGGCGGCGGGAGGGTAGATGAGCAGTTCTTC. The chain joins TRBV4-2 to TRBJ2-1; 9 positions match TRBD2. The J segment lost 8 bases and the V segment lost 3 bases, leaving 8 bases of the junction unmatched. CDR3 size: 15 residues. Per the germline V gene, CDR1 is LGHNA and CDR2 is YNFKEQ.

The V and J genes are TRBV4-1 and TRBJ2-1; 9 nucleotides align to TRBD2. With V trimmed by 3 bases and J by 4 bases, 10 bases remained unmatched. CDR3 length: 17 residues. The germline CDR1 and CDR2 sequences are MGHRA and YSYEKL. CDR3 region: CASSQVAGANKYNEQFF. CDR3 nucleotide sequence: TGCGCCAGCAGCCAGGTAGCGGGGGCCAACAAATACAATGAGCAGTTCTTC.

This chain links TRBV6-5 with TRBJ2-7; 10 bases fit TRBD1. V gave up 6 bases and J gave up 4 bases; unmatched junction bases: 6. CDR3 length equals 14 residues. The V gene's germline CDR1 is MNHEY and CDR2 SVGAGI. The CDR3 coding sequence is TGTGCCAGCAGATCTGGGGGACAGGGGTACGAGCAGTACTTC. Translation: CASRSGGQGYEQYF.

This rearrangement joins TRBV5-1 to TRBJ2-1; 12 bases map to TRBD1. Germline V gene data show CDR1 as SGHRS and CDR2 as YFSETQ. The CDR3 runs 15 residues. The J segment lost 7 bases and the V segment lost 4 bases, leaving 6 bases of the junction unmatched. The CDR3 DNA is TGCGCCAGCAGCCAGCCGGGACAGGGGGCGAATGAGCAGTTCTTC. This codes for CASSQPGQGANEQFF.

The chain carries TRBV5-6 and TRBJ1-4; 8 bases fit TRBD1. The CDR3 runs 15 residues. Germline CDR1 SGHDT, CDR2 YYEEEE. The J segment lost 4 bases and the V segment lost 4 bases, leaving 6 bases of the junction unmatched. CDR3 coding DNA: TGTGCCAGCAGCGAGAACAGGGGGTATAATGAAAAACTGTTTTTT. This translates into CASSENRGYNEKLFF.

The chain combines TRBV7-9 with TRBJ2-1; 14 nucleotides match TRBD2. Trimming took 3 bases from V and 2 from J; bases not matched to a gene: 6. CDR3 length: 18 residues. Germline values: CDR1 SEHNR, CDR2 FQNEAQ (reference sequence). The CDR3 nucleotides are TGTGCCAGCAGCTTTCCGGGACTAGCGGGAGAAGCCTACAATGAGCAGTTCTTC. It specifies CASSFPGLAGEAYNEQFF. The entire variable domain, with the rest obtained from reference TRBV7-9 and TRBJ2-1, is as follows: DTGVSQNPRHKITKRGQNVTFRCDPISEHNRLYWYRQTLGQGPEFLTYFQNEAQLEKSRLLSDRFSAERPKGSFSTLEIQRTEQGDSAMYLCASSFPGLAGEAYNEQFFGPGTRLTVL.

This clone has just one count. The chain carries TRBV6-5 and TRBJ2-1, with D uncertain. The ends were cut back, 2 bases at V and 2 bases at J, with 4 bases in the middle. Germline V gene sequence: CDR1 MNHEY, CDR2 SVGAGI. The CDR3 is made up of 13 amino acids. The CDR3 DNA reads as TGTGCCAGCAGTTACGGCACCTACAATGAGCAGTTCTTC. Protein product: CASSYGTYNEQFF.

V usage is TRBV28 and J usage is TRBJ2-1; 9 bases map to TRBD2. This CDR3 spans 15 amino acids. From germline, CDR1 is MDHEN and CDR2 SYDVKM. The J segment lost 9 bases and the V segment lost 7 bases, leaving 13 bases of the junction unmatched. Written as DNA, the CDR3 is TGTGCCAGCATCCTAGGGGCTAGCGGGAAGGGTGAGCAGTTCTTC. The encoded protein is CASILGASGKGEQFF.

The chain recombines TRBV7-6 with TRBJ2-2, with D uncertain. The CDR3 is 14 residues long. V lost 4 bases and J 4 bases, leaving 10 bases between the germline ends. The germline CDR1 and CDR2 sequences are SGHVS and FNYEAQ. The CDR3 loop reads CASSSNGGTGELFF. The CDR3 DNA follows: TGTGCCAGCAGCTCGAACGGCGGCACCGGGGAGCTGTTTTTT.

The rearrangement joins TRBV11-2 to TRBJ1-2; TRBD1 matches at 8 bases. With V trimmed by 5 bases and J by 8 bases, 7 bases remained unmatched. The CDR3 length is 13 residues. CDR1 is SGHAT, CDR2 FQNNGV, per germline. Here the CDR3 DNA reads TGTGCCAGCAGCGCCCTGGACAGGGAAGGCTACACCTTC. Amino acids: CASSALDREGYTF.

The chain carries TRBV19 and TRBJ1-5; TRBD1 aligns across 7 bases. The germline gives CDR1 LNHDA, CDR2 SQIVND (reference sequence). The J segment lost 0 bases and the V segment lost 5 bases, leaving 7 bases of the junction unmatched. This CDR3 spans 16 amino acids. The CDR3 region is CASSHRDRYSNQPQHF. The CDR3 bases are TGTGCCAGTAGTCACCGGGACAGATATAGCAATCAGCCCCAGCATTTT.

As regards this clone: The same CDR3 also results from other DNA sequences found in this sample. The chain uses TRBV15 and TRBJ2-5; D perhaps matches TRBD2 (5 bases). This CDR3 spans 15 amino acids. The V end lost 0 bases, the J end lost 1 base, and 9 bases lay between the germline ends. Per the germline V gene, CDR1 is LNHNV and CDR2 is YYDKDF (reference sequence). CDR3 residues: CATSRDPSGQETQYF. CDR3 DNA: TGTGCCACCAGCAGAGATCCCAGCGGCCAAGAGACCCAGTACTTC. The entire variable domain, with the rest obtained from reference TRBV15 and TRBJ2-5, is as follows: DAMVIQNPRYQVTQFGKPVTLSCSQTLNHNVMYWYQQKSSQAPKLLFHYYDKDFNNEADTPDNFQSRRPNTSFCFLDIRSPGLGDTAMYLCATSRDPSGQETQYFGPGTRLLVL.

The chain employs TRBV10-3 and TRBJ1-1, with TRBD1 matching 10 bases. This CDR3 region has 14 residues. Looked up from germline, CDR1 is ENHRY and CDR2 is SYGVKD. The junction had 3 bases not matched to a gene; V was cut back by 5 bases and J by 3 bases. The CDR3 reads CAISKGQGDTEAFF. CDR3 in DNA: TGTGCCATCAGTAAAGGACAGGGGGACACTGAAGCTTTCTTT.

The chain couples TRBV19 to TRBJ2-1; no firm D call. The germline gives CDR1 LNHDA, CDR2 SQIVND (reference sequence). The CDR3 consists of 15 residues. The V gene lost 1 base and the J gene lost 3 bases, with 10 bases spanning the gap. The CDR3 loop reads CASSIVDSSYNEQFF. The CDR3, as DNA: TGTGCCAGTAGTATAGTAGACTCCAGCTACAATGAGCAGTTCTTC.

The V call is TRBV28, the J call TRBJ2-3; possible D gene TRBD1, 5 bases. V was clipped by 3 bases and J by 5 bases, with 12 bases between them. The CDR3 is made up of 14 amino acids. Germline V gives CDR1 MDHEN, CDR2 SYDVKM. The CDR3 protein is CASSLKGRGDTQYF. The CDR3 DNA reads TGTGCCAGCAGTTTGAAGGGGCGAGGAGATACGCAGTATTTT. Full variable domain (outside the CDR3, taken from reference TRBV28 and TRBJ2-3): DVKVTQSSRYLVKRTGEKVFLECVQDMDHENMFWYRQDPGLGLRLIYFSYDVKMKEKGDIPEGYSVSREKKERFSLILESASTNQTSMYLCASSLKGRGDTQYFGPGTRLTVL.

This chain joins TRBV6-1 and TRBJ1-5; TRBD1 matches 7 bases. Germline CDR1 MNHNS, CDR2 SASEGT. The CDR3 length is 14 residues. V shed 6 bases and J 4 bases; nucleotides not matched to a gene: 6. CDR3 DNA: TGTGCCAGCAGAGTCACAGGGGATAATCAGCCCCAGCATTTT. Its translation: CASRVTGDNQPQHF.

The gene calls are TRBV6-5 and TRBJ1-1, with D perhaps matching TRBD1 (5 bases). Germline V gene data show CDR1 as MNHEY and CDR2 as SVGAGI. The CDR3 is made up of 16 amino acids. Trimming pared 0 bases from V and 0 bases from J, leaving 11 bases between. CDR3 bases: TGTGCCAGCAGTTACTCATTCTCGGGGGTGAACACTGAAGCTTTCTTT. Protein: CASSYSFSGVNTEAFF.

This chain connects TRBV14 to TRBJ1-4, with TRBD1 identical over 9 bases. This CDR3 region has 14 residues. Germline V gene lookup returns CDR1 SGHDN and CDR2 FVKESK. Trimming at V came to 4 bases and at J to 7 bases, leaving 4 bases not matched to a gene. CDR3 protein: CASSLGQGFEKLFF. In DNA, the CDR3 is TGTGCCAGCAGCCTGGGACAGGGATTTGAAAAACTGTTTTTT.

J is TRBJ2-1 and V is TRBV18; 9 bases fit TRBD1. The CDR3 length is 16 residues. The J segment lost 6 bases and the V segment lost 3 bases, leaving 9 bases of the junction unmatched. CDR1 is KGHSH, CDR2 LQKENI, per germline. The CDR3 coding sequence is TGTGCCAGCTCACCCTCTTTGGGACAGGGAGTCAATGAGCAGTTCTTC. Translated: CASSPSLGQGVNEQFF.

This chain links TRBV9 with TRBJ1-2; TRBD1 is a possible D gene (6 bases). Germline CDR1 is SGDLS and CDR2 is YYNGEE. The CDR3 runs 12 residues. The V end lost 1 base, the J end lost 6 bases, and 7 bases lay between the germline ends. The CDR3 reads CASSVNRDGYTF. CDR3 DNA: TGTGCCAGCAGCGTAAACAGGGATGGCTACACCTTC.